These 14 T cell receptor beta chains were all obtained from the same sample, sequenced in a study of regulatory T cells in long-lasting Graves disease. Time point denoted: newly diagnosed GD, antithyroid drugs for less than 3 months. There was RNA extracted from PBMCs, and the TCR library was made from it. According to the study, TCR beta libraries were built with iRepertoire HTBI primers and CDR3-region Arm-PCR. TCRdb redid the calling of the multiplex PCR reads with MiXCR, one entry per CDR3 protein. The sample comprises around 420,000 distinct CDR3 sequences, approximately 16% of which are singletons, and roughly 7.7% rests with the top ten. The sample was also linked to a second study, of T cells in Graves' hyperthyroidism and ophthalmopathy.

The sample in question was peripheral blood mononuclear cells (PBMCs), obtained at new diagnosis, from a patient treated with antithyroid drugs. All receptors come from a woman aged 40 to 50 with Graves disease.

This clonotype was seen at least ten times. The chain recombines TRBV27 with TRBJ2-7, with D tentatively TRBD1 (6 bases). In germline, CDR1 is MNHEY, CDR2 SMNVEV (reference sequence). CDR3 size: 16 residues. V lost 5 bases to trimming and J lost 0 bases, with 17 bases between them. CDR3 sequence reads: CASSDTQGLDSYEQYF. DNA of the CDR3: TGTGCCAGCAGTGACACACAGGGCTTGGACTCCTACGAGCAGTACTTC.

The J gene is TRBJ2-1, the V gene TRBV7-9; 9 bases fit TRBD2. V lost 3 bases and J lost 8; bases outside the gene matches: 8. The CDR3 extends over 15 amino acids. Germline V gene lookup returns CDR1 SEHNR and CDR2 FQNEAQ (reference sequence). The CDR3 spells CASSLSLAGLDEQFF. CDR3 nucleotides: TGTGCCAGCAGCTTGAGTCTAGCGGGACTCGATGAGCAGTTCTTC. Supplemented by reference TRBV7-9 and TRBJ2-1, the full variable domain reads DTGVSQNPRHKITKRGQNVTFRCDPISEHNRLYWYRQTLGQGPEFLTYFQNEAQLEKSRLLSDRFSAERPKGSFSTLEIQRTEQGDSAMYLCASSLSLAGLDEQFFGPGTRLTVL.

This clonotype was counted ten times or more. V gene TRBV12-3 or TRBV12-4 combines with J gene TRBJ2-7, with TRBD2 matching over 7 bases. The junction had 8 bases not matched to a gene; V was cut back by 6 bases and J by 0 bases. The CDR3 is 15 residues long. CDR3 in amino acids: CASSPSGRSSYEQYF. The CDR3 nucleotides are TGTGCCAGCAGCCCTAGCGGCAGGAGCTCCTACGAGCAGTACTTC.

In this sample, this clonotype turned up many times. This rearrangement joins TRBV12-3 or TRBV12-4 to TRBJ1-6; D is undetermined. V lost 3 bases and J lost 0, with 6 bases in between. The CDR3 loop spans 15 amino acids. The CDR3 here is CASSFIRSYNSPLHF. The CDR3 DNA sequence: TGTGCCAGCAGTTTTATCCGCTCCTATAATTCACCCCTCCACTTT.

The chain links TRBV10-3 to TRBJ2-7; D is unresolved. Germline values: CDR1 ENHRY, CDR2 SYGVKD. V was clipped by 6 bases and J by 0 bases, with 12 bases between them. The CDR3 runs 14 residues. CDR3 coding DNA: TGTGCCATCAGCTCCGACTTAAGCTCCTACGAGCAGTACTTC. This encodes CAISSDLSSYEQYF.

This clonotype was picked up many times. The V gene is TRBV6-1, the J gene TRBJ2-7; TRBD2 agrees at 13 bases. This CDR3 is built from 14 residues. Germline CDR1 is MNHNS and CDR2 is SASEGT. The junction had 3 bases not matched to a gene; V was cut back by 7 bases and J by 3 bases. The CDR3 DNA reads TGTGCCAGCATTGGACTAGCGGGAGTCTACGAGCAGTACTTC. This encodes CASIGLAGVYEQYF.

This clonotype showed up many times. This CDR3 is CASSPRLAGPTDTQYF. The CDR3 DNA is TGTGCCAGCAGTCCTCGACTAGCGGGCCCCACAGATACGCAGTATTTT. V gene TRBV28 combines with J gene TRBJ2-3, with TRBD2 matching over 10 bases. This CDR3 has 16 amino acids. The V gene end was trimmed by 5 bases and the J gene end by 2 bases; junction bases not matched to a gene: 7. Germline CDR1 MDHEN, CDR2 SYDVKM. The variable domain in full, with the rest retrieved from reference TRBV28 and TRBJ2-3, is DVKVTQSSRYLVKRTGEKVFLECVQDMDHENMFWYRQDPGLGLRLIYFSYDVKMKEKGDIPEGYSVSREKKERFSLILESASTNQTSMYLCASSPRLAGPTDTQYFGPGTRLTVL.

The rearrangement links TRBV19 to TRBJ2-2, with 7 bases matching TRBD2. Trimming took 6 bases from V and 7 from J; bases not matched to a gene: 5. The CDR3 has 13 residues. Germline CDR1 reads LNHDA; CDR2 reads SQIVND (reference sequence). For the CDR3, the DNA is TGTGCCAGTAGCGGGAGCGGGGTCGGGGAGCTGTTTTTT. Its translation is CASSGSGVGELFF.

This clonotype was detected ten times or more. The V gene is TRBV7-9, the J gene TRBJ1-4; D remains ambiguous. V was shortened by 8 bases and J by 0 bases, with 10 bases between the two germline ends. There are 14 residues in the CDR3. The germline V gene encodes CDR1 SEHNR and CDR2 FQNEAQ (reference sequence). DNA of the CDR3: TGTGCCAGCGGACCCACCGCAACTAATGAAAAACTGTTTTTT. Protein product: CASGPTATNEKLFF.

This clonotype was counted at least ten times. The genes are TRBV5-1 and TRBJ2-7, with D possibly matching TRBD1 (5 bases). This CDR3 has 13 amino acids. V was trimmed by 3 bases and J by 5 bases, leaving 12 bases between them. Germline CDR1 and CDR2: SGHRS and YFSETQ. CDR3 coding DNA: TGCGCCAGCAGCTGGACACAGGCTAACGAGCAGTACTTC. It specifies CASSWTQANEQYF.

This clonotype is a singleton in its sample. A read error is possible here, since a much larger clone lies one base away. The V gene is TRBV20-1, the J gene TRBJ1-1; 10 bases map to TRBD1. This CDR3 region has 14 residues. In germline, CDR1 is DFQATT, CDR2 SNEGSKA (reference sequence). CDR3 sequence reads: CSARDRGYNTEASF. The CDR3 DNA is TGCAGTGCTAGGGACAGGGGGTATAACACTGAAGCTTCCTTT.

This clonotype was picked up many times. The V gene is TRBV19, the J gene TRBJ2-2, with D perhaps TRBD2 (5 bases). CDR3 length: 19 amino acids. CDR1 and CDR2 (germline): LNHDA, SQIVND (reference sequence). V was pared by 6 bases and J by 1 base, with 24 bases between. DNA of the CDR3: TGTGCCAGTAGAACCCTACGGGATAGAAGGGTTGGGAACACCGGGGAGCTGTTTTTT. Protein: CASRTLRDRRVGNTGELFF.

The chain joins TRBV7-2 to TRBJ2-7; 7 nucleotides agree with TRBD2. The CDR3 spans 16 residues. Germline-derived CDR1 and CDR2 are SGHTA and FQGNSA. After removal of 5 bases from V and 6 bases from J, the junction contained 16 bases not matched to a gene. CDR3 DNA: TGTGCCAGCAGCCCCCGGGGCGGGAGATACCGTATCGAGCAGTACTTC. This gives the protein CASSPRGGRYRIEQYF.

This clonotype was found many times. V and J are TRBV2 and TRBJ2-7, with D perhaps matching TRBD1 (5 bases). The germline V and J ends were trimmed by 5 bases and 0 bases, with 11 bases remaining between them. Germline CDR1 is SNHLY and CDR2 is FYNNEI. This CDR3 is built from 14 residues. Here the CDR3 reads CASSKGETSYEQYF. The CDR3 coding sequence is TGTGCCAGCAGTAAAGGGGAAACCTCCTACGAGCAGTACTTC.